One and the same sample provided the 15 T cell receptor beta chains below, sequenced in a study of immune heterogeneity within non-small cell lung tumors. Bulk tumor genomic DNA, about 600 ng per sample, was used as template. While surgery was under way, several biopsies spaced far apart were taken per primary tumor. These patients got curative surgery after being newly diagnosed with untreated non-small cell lung cancer. Using 32 V and 13 J primers, multiplex PCR amplified TCR beta CDR3. TCRdb analysed the multiplex PCR reads with MiXCR anew, one entry per CDR3 protein. Of thousands of distinct CDR3 sequences in the sample, 55% were seen once. Specimen: lung tumor tissue. Source of these receptors: a man between 60 and 75 years old with non-small cell lung cancer.

The genes are TRBV2 and TRBJ1-2; TRBD1 might be the D (6 bases). This CDR3 is built from 19 residues. The V gene's germline CDR1 is SNHLY and CDR2 FYNNEI. V was cut by 3 bases and J by 1 base, with 24 bases left in between. The CDR3 region is CASSDDRGIGIDSNYGYTF. The CDR3 DNA is TGTGCCAGCAGTGACGATAGGGGGATAGGGATCGATAGTAACTATGGCTACACCTTC. The complete variable domain, with remaining parts taken from reference TRBV2 and TRBJ1-2, reads EPEVTQTPSHQVTQMGQEVILRCVPISNHLYFYWYRQILGQKVEFLVSFYNNEISEKSEIFDDQFSVERPDGSNFTLKIRSTKLEDSAMYFCASSDDRGIGIDSNYGYTFGSGTRLTVV.

In the case of this clonotype: Relative to the germline gene, one junction end is altered; a read error may explain this. For the CDR3, the DNA is TGTGCCAGCAGACAAGGACAGGTAAATCAGCCCCAGCATTTT. The encoded protein is CASRQGQVNQPQHF. The J gene is TRBJ1-5, the V gene TRBV3-1; TRBD1 matches 7 bases. The CDR3 has 14 residues. Germline CDR1 reads LGHDT; CDR2 reads YNNKEL (reference sequence).

The chain uses TRBV6-9 and TRBJ2-3, with 8 bases that match TRBD2. Germline CDR1 reads MNHGY; CDR2 reads SVAAGI. The V and J ends lost 3 bases and 8 bases, in that order; junction bases with no gene match: 4. CDR3 length equals 13 residues. The CDR3 here is CASSYPSGRTQYF. The CDR3 DNA reads as TGTGCCAGCAGTTACCCTAGCGGGCGTACGCAGTATTTT.

This clonotype showed up just a few times. CDR3 nucleotide sequence: TGTGCCAGCACCCCTGGGGGGACCTCCTACGAGCAGTACTTC. Its protein is CASTPGGTSYEQYF. This sequence joins TRBV6-1 and TRBJ2-7; weak D call: TRBD2 (6 bases). Trimming took 7 bases from V and 0 from J, leaving 13 bases between them. The CDR3 sequence is 14 residues long. Germline CDR1 is MNHNS and CDR2 is SASEGT.

The CDR3 is CASRGSENSPLHF. In DNA form, the CDR3 reads TGTGCCAGCAGGGGGTCAGAGAATTCACCCCTCCACTTT. The rearrangement links TRBV2 to TRBJ1-6; D not certain. CDR3 length: 13 residues. The V gene lost 6 bases and the J gene lost 7 bases, with 10 bases spanning the gap. Germline V CDR1 and CDR2: SNHLY, FYNNEI.

This clonotype appeared once. The V gene is TRBV5-1, the J gene TRBJ1-6, with D perhaps matching TRBD1 (6 bases). CDR3 length: 15 amino acids. In germline, CDR1 is SGHRS, CDR2 YFSETQ. The V gene lost 4 bases and the J gene lost 7 bases, with 15 bases spanning the gap. The CDR3 region is CASSQQGGRNSPLHF. The CDR3 DNA is TGCGCCAGCAGCCAGCAAGGGGGAAGAAATTCACCCCTCCACTTT.

This clonotype was observed a handful of times. V usage is TRBV9 and J usage is TRBJ2-6; D unresolved. V gave up 3 bases and J gave up 0 bases, with 10 bases separating them. The CDR3 extends over 16 amino acids. Germline loops: CDR1 SGDLS, CDR2 YYNGEE. CDR3: CASSAGRNSGANVLTF. CDR3 nucleotide sequence: TGTGCCAGCAGCGCCGGACGGAACTCTGGGGCCAACGTCCTGACTTTC.

This clonotype showed up just once. The chain joins TRBV19 to TRBJ1-5; D might be TRBD1 (5 bases). The CDR3 has 17 residues. V was shortened by 6 bases and J by 1 base, with 19 bases between the two germline ends. CDR1 and CDR2 from the germline V gene are LNHDA and SQIVND (reference sequence). This chain's CDR3 is CASSTLRLAGSNQPQHF. In nucleotides, the CDR3 is TGTGCCAGTAGCACCTTACGATTGGCAGGGAGCAATCAGCCCCAGCATTTT.

A note on this clonotype: A read error is possible here, since a much larger clone lies one base away. The V call is TRBV15, the J call TRBJ1-2; no firm D call. The CDR3 runs to 14 residues. V lost 0 bases and J 8 bases, leaving 13 bases between the germline ends. Germline lookup yields CDR1 LNHNV and CDR2 YYDKDF (reference sequence). For the CDR3, the DNA is TGTGCCACCAGCAGAGATGTACGGGTTGGGGGCTACACCTTC. This translates into CATSRDVRVGGYTF.

This chain links TRBV12-3 or TRBV12-4 with TRBJ2-3; TRBD2 agrees at 9 bases. V lost 8 bases and J lost 0; bases outside the gene matches: 6. The CDR3 consists of 15 residues. The CDR3 here is CASRISGRSTDTQYF. The CDR3 nucleotides are TGTGCCAGCCGTATCAGCGGGAGGAGCACAGATACGCAGTATTTT.

The V call is TRBV4-3, the J call TRBJ2-2; no clear D gene. The CDR3 totals 16 residues. Deletions cut 0 bases from V and 7 bases from J, with 15 bases between. Germline lookup yields CDR1 LGHNA and CDR2 YSLEER. The CDR3, as DNA: TGCGCCAGCAGCCAAGATGCGGCTAGAACATTCGGGGAGCTGTTTTTT. It yields the protein CASSQDAARTFGELFF.

The table lists this clonotype with a few counts. V gene TRBV30 combines with J gene TRBJ1-2; D is unresolved. Trimming took off 8 bases at V and 3 bases at J, with 22 bases between the two ends. CDR3 length: 15 amino acids. CDR1 is GTSNPN, CDR2 SVGIG, per germline (reference sequence). The CDR3 region has the DNA TGTGCCGGGGAGATGTATGGTAATGAGGACTATGGCTACACCTTC. Amino acids: CAGEMYGNEDYGYTF.

The table lists this clonotype with a few counts. This chain connects TRBV5-1 to TRBJ2-1; 11 bases line up with TRBD2. CDR1 and CDR2 (germline): SGHRS, YFSETQ. CDR3 size: 17 residues. After removal of 4 bases from V and 4 bases from J, the junction contained 10 bases not matched to a gene. The DNA of the CDR3 is TGCGCCAGCAGCCGATATACCGGGACTAGCGGTTACAATGAGCAGTTCTTC. Encoded protein: CASSRYTGTSGYNEQFF.

This clonotype was detected once. The chain is built from TRBV20-1 and TRBJ2-5; D unresolved. This CDR3 has 11 residues. Trimming left V 8 bases short and J 4 bases short, with 11 bases between. CDR1 is DFQATT and CDR2 is SNEGSKA in the germline V gene (reference sequence). CDR3 in amino acids: CSFPIPETQYF. The CDR3 DNA reads TGCAGTTTTCCCATTCCAGAGACCCAGTACTTC.

The chain employs TRBV5-1 and TRBJ1-1, with D possibly being TRBD1 (6 bases). The CDR3 consists of 15 residues. CDR1 is SGHRS and CDR2 is YFSETQ in the germline V gene. V lost 3 bases, J lost 4 bases, and 16 bases lay in between. This chain's CDR3 is CASSYRGFRGTEAFF. The CDR3 DNA reads TGCGCCAGCAGCTATCGGGGCTTCAGGGGCACTGAAGCTTTCTTT.